One and the same sample provided the 18 T cell receptor beta chains below, sequenced in a study of control samples from healthy donors and cancer patients. Generated by immunoSEQ multiplex PCR, the TCRdb table keeps only in-frame clones and is missing some. Of 78,000 or so clones in the sample, 75% to 90% were seen once. The sequenced sample consisted of blood. These receptors originate from a man in his fifties or sixties in good health.

This clone was seen only once. V is TRBV19 and J is TRBJ2-2, with 13 bases lining up with TRBD2. The CDR3 contains 18 residues. V lost 3 bases and J lost 0; bases outside the gene matches: 4. Germline V lookup: CDR1 LNHDA, CDR2 SQIVND (reference sequence). The CDR3 DNA sequence: TGTGCCAGTAGTATCCTTGGACTAGCGGGAGCGAACACCGGGGAGCTGTTTTTT. Protein product: CASSILGLAGANTGELFF.

The V call is TRBV18, the J call TRBJ2-1; unclear D gene. V dropped 1 base and J dropped 7 bases, with 14 bases sitting between them. Germline-derived CDR1 and CDR2 are KGHSH and LQKENI. This CDR3 spans 15 amino acids. The CDR3 reads CASSPLNGLTNEQFF. DNA of the CDR3: TGTGCCAGCTCACCACTAAACGGGCTGACTAATGAGCAGTTCTTC.

V and J are TRBV6-5 and TRBJ2-2; 7 nucleotides agree with TRBD2. The germline V gene has CDR1 MNHEY and CDR2 SVGAGI. V shed 6 bases and J 4 bases; nucleotides not matched to a gene: 8. This CDR3 is built from 15 residues. CDR3 in amino acids: CASRPGGGGTGELFF. For the CDR3, the DNA is TGTGCCAGCAGGCCCGGCGGGGGAGGCACCGGGGAGCTGTTTTTT.

This chain joins TRBV7-2 and TRBJ1-5; D is unclear. Germline values: CDR1 SGHTA, CDR2 FQGNSA. The CDR3 extends over 12 amino acids. Trimming shortened V by 5 bases and J by 9 bases, and 11 bases separated the two germline ends. DNA for the CDR3: TGTGCCAGCAGCATTCTGAAGGGGCCCCAGCATTTT. This translates into CASSILKGPQHF.

The chain carries TRBV6-5 and TRBJ2-7; D is ambiguous. Trimming took off 6 bases at V and 5 bases at J, with 8 bases between the two ends. Germline V gene sequence: CDR1 MNHEY, CDR2 SVGAGI. This CDR3 spans 11 amino acids. The CDR3 region is CASSSRDEQYF. The DNA for the CDR3 is TGTGCCAGCAGCAGCCGCGACGAGCAGTACTTC.

The chain joins TRBV7-2 to TRBJ1-3, with 8 positions matching TRBD1. Germline trimming cut 5 bases from V and 4 bases from J; bases unmatched to any gene: 7. CDR1 is SGHTA, CDR2 FQGNSA, per germline. The CDR3 covers 15 residues. The CDR3 here is CASSARQGRGNTIYF. The CDR3 nucleotides are TGTGCCAGCAGCGCTCGACAGGGGAGAGGAAACACCATATATTTT.

A single count supports this clone. The CDR3 loop is CASSVPRGAESYEQYF. CDR3 coding DNA: TGTGCCAGCAGCGTCCCACGGGGGGCGGAATCCTACGAGCAGTACTTC. This chain joins TRBV9 and TRBJ2-7; a possible D gene is TRBD2 (7 bases). V gave up 2 bases and J gave up 1 base, with 16 bases separating them. From germline, CDR1 is SGDLS and CDR2 YYNGEE. There are 16 residues in the CDR3.

The CDR3, as DNA: TGCGCCAGCAGCCAAGATAACGTAGCACAGGGGAATTATGGCTACACCTTC. It encodes CASSQDNVAQGNYGYTF. This chain links TRBV4-1 with TRBJ1-2; 7 positions agree with TRBD1. The CDR3 loop spans 17 amino acids. With V trimmed by 0 bases and J by 5 bases, 12 bases remained unmatched. CDR1 MGHRA and CDR2 YSYEKL come from the germline V gene.

V usage is TRBV9 and J usage is TRBJ2-3; tentatively, D is TRBD1 or TRBD2 (6 bases each). The CDR3 is 15 residues long. In germline, CDR1 is SGDLS, CDR2 YYNGEE. Trimming left V 3 bases short and J 4 bases short, with 15 bases between. The CDR3 bases are TGTGCCAGCAGCGCAGGGGTTGGAGGGCCAGATACGCAGTATTTT. Its translation is CASSAGVGGPDTQYF.

The chain employs TRBV4-1 and TRBJ1-2; 9 bases are a match to TRBD1. The CDR3 totals 16 residues. Germline-derived CDR1 and CDR2 are MGHRA and YSYEKL. J lost 4 bases, V lost 2 bases, and 8 bases had no gene match. In DNA, the CDR3 is TGCGCCAGCAGCCAAATTCCGGGACAGGGATCCTATGGCTACACCTTC. It yields the protein CASSQIPGQGSYGYTF.

The chain joins TRBV11-2 to TRBJ1-3; the D gene is possibly TRBD1 (5 bases). The CDR3 sequence is 16 residues long. V gave up 1 base and J gave up 2 bases, with 12 bases separating them. Germline V CDR1 and CDR2: SGHAT, FQNNGV. The CDR3 protein is CASSLGLQGTGNTIYF. The CDR3 DNA reads TGTGCCAGCAGCTTAGGCCTCCAGGGCACTGGAAACACCATATATTTT.

The chain joins TRBV7-8 to TRBJ2-3, with D perhaps matching TRBD2 (6 bases). There are 16 residues in the CDR3. From germline, CDR1 is SGHVS and CDR2 FQNEAQ. V lost 5 bases, J lost 2 bases, and 17 bases lay in between. The CDR3 DNA reads TGTGCCAGCAGCCTACTTGAGCGGAGGGTCACAGATACGCAGTATTTT. Translation: CASSLLERRVTDTQYF.

The chain joins TRBV5-1 to TRBJ2-2; D perhaps matches TRBD2 (6 bases). V was clipped by 1 base and J by 0 bases, with 7 bases between them. The CDR3 is 15 residues long. From germline, CDR1 is SGHRS and CDR2 YFSETQ. The CDR3 coding sequence is TGCGCCAGCAGCTTGACGGGAGCGAACACCGGGGAGCTGTTTTTT. Protein sequence: CASSLTGANTGELFF.

The V and J genes are TRBV3-1 (or the pseudogene TRBV3-2) and TRBJ1-4; 7 bases are a match to TRBD1. V gave up 4 bases and J gave up 0 bases; unmatched junction bases: 8. Germline V lookup: CDR1 LGHDT, CDR2 YNNKEL (reference sequence). CDR3 length: 17 residues. In DNA, the CDR3 is TGTGCCAGCAGCCCGAGCGGGACAGCAACAACTAATGAAAAACTGTTTTTT. Amino acid sequence: CASSPSGTATTNEKLFF.

The chain has TRBV19 and TRBJ2-7; D is possibly TRBD1 or TRBD2 (5 bases each). CDR1 is LNHDA, CDR2 SQIVND, per germline (reference sequence). CDR3 size: 13 residues. Trimming cost V 4 bases and J 3 bases, with 10 bases left between them. CDR3 nucleotide sequence: TGTGCCAGTAGTACGGGACGGAGCTACGAGCAGTACTTC. Translated: CASSTGRSYEQYF.

V is TRBV5-1 and J is TRBJ2-3; 7 nucleotides match TRBD2. Germline trimming cut 3 bases from V and 6 bases from J; bases unmatched to any gene: 7. The CDR3 totals 14 residues. Germline CDR1 reads SGHRS; CDR2 reads YFSETQ. The chain's CDR3 is CASSWQAGDDTQYF. The CDR3 nucleotides are TGCGCCAGCAGCTGGCAGGCGGGGGATGATACGCAGTATTTT.

V usage is TRBV11-3 and J usage is TRBJ2-7, with 10 bases fitting TRBD2. J lost 4 bases, V lost 6 bases, and 6 bases had no gene match. Germline V gene lookup returns CDR1 SGHNT and CDR2 YENEEA. The CDR3 sequence is 14 residues long. CDR3 nucleotides: TGTGCCAGCAGAGCGGGGGGGCCACCTTACGAGCAGTACTTC. Translated: CASRAGGPPYEQYF.

This clone came up a few times. The rearrangement joins TRBV6-5 to TRBJ1-2; D not resolved. The CDR3 spans 13 residues. Per the germline V gene, CDR1 is MNHEY and CDR2 is SVGAGI. Trimming took 4 bases from V and 5 from J, leaving 11 bases between them. The chain's CDR3 is CASSSSDWYGYTF. The CDR3 DNA reads TGTGCCAGCAGTTCTTCAGACTGGTATGGCTACACCTTC.